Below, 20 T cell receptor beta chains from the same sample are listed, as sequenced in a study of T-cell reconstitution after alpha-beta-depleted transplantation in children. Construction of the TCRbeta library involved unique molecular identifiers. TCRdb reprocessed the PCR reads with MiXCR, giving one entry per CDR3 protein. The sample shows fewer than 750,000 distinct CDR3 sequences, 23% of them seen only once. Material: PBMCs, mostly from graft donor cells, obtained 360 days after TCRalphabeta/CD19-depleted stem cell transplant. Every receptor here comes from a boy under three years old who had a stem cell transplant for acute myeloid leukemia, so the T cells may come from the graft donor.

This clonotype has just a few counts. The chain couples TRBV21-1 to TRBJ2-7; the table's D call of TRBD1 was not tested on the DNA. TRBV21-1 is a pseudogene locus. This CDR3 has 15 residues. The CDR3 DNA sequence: TGTGCCAGCAGAAAGGACGGGGCAGGGACCTACGAGCAGTACGTC. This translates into CASRKDGAGTYEQYV.

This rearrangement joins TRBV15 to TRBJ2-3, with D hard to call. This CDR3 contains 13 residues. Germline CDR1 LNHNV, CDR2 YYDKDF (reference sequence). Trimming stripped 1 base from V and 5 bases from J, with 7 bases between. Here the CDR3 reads CATSRGPLDTQYF. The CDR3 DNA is TGTGCCACCAGCAGAGGACCTCTAGATACGCAGTATTTT.

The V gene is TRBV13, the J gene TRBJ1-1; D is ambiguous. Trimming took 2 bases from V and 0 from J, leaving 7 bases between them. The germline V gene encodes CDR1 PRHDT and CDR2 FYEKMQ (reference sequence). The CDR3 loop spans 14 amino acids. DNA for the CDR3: TGTGCCAGCAGCTTATTTAGGGTGAACACTGAAGCTTTCTTT. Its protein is CASSLFRVNTEAFF.

CDR3 region: CASSLYGRPETQYF. The DNA of the CDR3 is TGTGCCAGCAGCTTATACGGCAGGCCAGAGACCCAGTACTTC. The gene calls are TRBV7-9 and TRBJ2-5; no firm D call. Germline lookup yields CDR1 SEHNR and CDR2 FQNEAQ (reference sequence). V dropped 2 bases and J dropped 4 bases, with 11 bases sitting between them. This CDR3 is built from 14 residues.

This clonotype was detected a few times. In DNA, the CDR3 is TGCGCCAGCAGCTTGGAAGGGATCCCCTACGAGCAGTACGTC. Amino acid sequence: CASSLEGIPYEQYV. The rearrangement links TRBV5-1 to TRBJ2-7; no clear D. Germline values: CDR1 SGHRS, CDR2 YFSETQ. The CDR3 loop spans 14 amino acids. Trimming stripped 0 bases from V and 2 bases from J, with 9 bases between.

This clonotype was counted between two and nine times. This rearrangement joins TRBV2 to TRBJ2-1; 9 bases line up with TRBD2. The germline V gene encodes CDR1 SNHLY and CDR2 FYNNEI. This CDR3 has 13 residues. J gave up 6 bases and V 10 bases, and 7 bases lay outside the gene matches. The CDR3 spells CAILRRGGNEQFF. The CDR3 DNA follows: TGTGCCATACTTCGGCGGGGGGGCAATGAGCAGTTCTTC.

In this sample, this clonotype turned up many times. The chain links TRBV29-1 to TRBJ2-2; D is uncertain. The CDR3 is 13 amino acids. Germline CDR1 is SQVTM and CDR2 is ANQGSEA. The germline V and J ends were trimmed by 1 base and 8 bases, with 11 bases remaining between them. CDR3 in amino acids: CSVEVRPPGELFF. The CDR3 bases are TGCAGCGTTGAAGTGAGACCCCCTGGGGAGCTGTTTTTT.

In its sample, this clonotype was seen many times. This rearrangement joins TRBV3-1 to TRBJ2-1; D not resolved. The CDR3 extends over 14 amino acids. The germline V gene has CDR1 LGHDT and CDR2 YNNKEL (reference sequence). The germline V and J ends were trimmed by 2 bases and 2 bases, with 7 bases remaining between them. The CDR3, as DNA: TGTGCCAGCAGCCAAAGCCTGGCCTACAATGAGCAGTTCTTC. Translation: CASSQSLAYNEQFF.

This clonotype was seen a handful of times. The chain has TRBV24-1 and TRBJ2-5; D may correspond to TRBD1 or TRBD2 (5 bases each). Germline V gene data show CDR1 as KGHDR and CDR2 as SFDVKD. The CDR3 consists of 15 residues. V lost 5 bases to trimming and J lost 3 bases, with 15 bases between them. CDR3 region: CATSGVGAAEETQYF. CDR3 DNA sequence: TGTGCCACCAGTGGGGTCGGGGCAGCAGAAGAGACCCAGTACTTC.

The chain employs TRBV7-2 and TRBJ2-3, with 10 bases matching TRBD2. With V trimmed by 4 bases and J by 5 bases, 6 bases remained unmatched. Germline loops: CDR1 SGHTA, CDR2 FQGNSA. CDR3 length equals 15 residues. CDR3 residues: CASSSRTSGRDTQYF. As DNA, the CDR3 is TGTGCCAGCAGCTCCAGGACTAGCGGAAGAGATACGCAGTATTTT.

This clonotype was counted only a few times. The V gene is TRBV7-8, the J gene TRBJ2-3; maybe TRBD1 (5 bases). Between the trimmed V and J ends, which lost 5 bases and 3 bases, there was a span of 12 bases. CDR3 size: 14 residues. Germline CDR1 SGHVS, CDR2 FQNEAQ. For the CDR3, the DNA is TGTGCCAGCAGCGGACAATGGATGACAGATACGCAGTATTTT. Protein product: CASSGQWMTDTQYF.

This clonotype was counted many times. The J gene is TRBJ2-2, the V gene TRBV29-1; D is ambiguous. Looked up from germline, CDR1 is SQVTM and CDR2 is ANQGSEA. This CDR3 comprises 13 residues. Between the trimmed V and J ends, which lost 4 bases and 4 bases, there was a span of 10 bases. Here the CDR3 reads CSVGLRFTGELFF. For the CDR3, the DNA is TGCAGCGTTGGTTTGAGGTTCACCGGGGAGCTGTTTTTT.

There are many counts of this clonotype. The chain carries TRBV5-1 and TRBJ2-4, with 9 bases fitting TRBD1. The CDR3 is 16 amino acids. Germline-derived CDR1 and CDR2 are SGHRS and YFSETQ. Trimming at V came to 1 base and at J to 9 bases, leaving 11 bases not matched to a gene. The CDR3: CASSLMWGTGFRIQYF. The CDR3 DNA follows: TGCGCCAGCAGCTTGATGTGGGGGACAGGGTTTCGCATTCAGTACTTC.

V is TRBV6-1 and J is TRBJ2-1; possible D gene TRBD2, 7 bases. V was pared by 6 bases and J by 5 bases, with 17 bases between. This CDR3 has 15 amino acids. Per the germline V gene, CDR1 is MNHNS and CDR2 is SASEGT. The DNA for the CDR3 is TGTGCCAGCAGCCCCGGCCCCGGGGGGCACAATGAGCAGTTCTTC. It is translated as CASSPGPGGHNEQFF.

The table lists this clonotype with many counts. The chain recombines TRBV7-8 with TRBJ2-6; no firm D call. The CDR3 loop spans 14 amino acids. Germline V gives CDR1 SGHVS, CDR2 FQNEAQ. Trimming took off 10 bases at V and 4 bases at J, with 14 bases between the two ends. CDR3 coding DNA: TGTGCCACTACTGTACGGATGGGGGCCAACGTCCTGACTTTC. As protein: CATTVRMGANVLTF.

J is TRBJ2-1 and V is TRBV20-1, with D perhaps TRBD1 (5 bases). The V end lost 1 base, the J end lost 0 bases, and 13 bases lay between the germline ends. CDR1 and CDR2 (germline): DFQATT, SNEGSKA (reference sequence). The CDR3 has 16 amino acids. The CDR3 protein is CSARGGRTSSYNEQFF. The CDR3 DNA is TGCAGTGCTAGAGGGGGCAGAACAAGCTCCTACAATGAGCAGTTCTTC.

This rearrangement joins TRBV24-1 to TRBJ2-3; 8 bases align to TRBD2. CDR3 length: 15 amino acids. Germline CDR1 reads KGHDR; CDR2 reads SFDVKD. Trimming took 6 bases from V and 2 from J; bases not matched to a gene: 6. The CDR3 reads CATSSRGGTTDTQYF. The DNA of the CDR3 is TGTGCCACCAGTTCCCGGGGGGGCACCACAGATACGCAGTATTTT.

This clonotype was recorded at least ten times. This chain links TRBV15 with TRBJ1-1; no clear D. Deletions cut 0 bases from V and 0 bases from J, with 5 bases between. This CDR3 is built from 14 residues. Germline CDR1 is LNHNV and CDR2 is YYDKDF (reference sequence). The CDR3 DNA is TGTGCCACCAGCAGAGATCGCGTGAACACTGAAGCTTTCTTT. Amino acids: CATSRDRVNTEAFF.

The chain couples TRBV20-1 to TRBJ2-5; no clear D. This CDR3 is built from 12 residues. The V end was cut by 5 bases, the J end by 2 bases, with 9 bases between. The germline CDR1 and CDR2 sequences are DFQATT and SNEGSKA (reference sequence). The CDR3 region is CSALRMQETQYF. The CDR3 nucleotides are TGCAGTGCTTTAAGGATGCAAGAGACCCAGTACTTC.

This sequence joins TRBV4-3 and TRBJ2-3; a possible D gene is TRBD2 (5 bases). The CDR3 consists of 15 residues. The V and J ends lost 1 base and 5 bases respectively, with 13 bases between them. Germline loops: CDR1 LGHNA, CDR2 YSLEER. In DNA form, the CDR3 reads TGCGCCAGCAGCCAAGTGTCCTTTGCGGGAGATACGCAGTATTTT. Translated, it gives CASSQVSFAGDTQYF.